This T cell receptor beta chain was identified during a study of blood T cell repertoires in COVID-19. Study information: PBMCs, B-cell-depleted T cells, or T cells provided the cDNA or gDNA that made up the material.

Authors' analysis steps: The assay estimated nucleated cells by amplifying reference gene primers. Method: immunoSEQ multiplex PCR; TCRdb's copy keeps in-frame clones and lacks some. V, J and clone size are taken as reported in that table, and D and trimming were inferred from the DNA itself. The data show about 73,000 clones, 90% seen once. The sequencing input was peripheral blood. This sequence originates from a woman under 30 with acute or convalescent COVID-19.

CDR3 in DNA: TGTGCCAGAAGCTCGGGGGGCCAGGTTGAAGCTTTCTTT. This gives the protein CARSSGGQVEAFF. V is TRBV7-5 and J is TRBJ1-1. TRBV7-5 is a documented pseudogene. The CDR3 totals 13 residues.